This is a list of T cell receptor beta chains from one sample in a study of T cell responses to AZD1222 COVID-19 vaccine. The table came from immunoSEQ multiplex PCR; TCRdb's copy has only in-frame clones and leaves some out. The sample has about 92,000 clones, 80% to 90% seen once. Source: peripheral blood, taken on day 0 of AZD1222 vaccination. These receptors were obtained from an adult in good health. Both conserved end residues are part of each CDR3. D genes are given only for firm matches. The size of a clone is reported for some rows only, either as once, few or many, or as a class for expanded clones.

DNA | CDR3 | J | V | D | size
TGTGCCAGCAGCGGGAGCCGGGATGGGGCCCAGTACTTC | CASSGSRDGAQYF | TRBJ2-5 | TRBV2 | - | -
TGCGCCAGCAGCTTGGAGGGGAACGCTGTGGCTTTCTTT | CASSLEGNAVAFF | TRBJ1-1 | TRBV5-1 | - | -
TGTGCCAGCAGCCAACAATGGGACAGGGAGTACAATGAGCAGTTCTTC | CASSQQWDREYNEQFF | TRBJ2-1 | TRBV3-1/TRBV3-2 | TRBD1 | once
TGTGCCAGCAGCTCGACGGGGGTGACTGGGGCCAACGTCCTGACTTTC | CASSSTGVTGANVLTF | TRBJ2-6 | TRBV7-3 | - | -
TGTGCCAGCAGCTTAAAAGGAGGCAGAAACTATAATTCACCCCTCCACTTT | CASSLKGGRNYNSPLHF | TRBJ1-6 | TRBV7-9 | - | -
TGTGCCAGCTCACGATCCACGGGACAGGACCCCTACGAGCAGTACTTC | CASSRSTGQDPYEQYF | TRBJ2-7 | TRBV18 | TRBD1 | -
TGTGCCAGCAGCCAAGATTGGTCTACTGAGCAGTTCTTC | CASSQDWSTEQFF | TRBJ2-1 | TRBV4-2 | - | -
TGTGCCTGGAGTGGGACAACGAACACCGGGGAGCTGTTTTTT | CAWSGTTNTGELFF | TRBJ2-2 | TRBV30 | - | -
TGTGCCAGCAGTGACCTCGGGACACCCCTCCACTTT | CASSDLGTPLHF | TRBJ1-6 | TRBV2 | - | -
TGTGCCAGCAGTACCTACCGGTGGGGAAAAGGGGCTGAAGCTTTCTTT | CASSTYRWGKGAEAFF | TRBJ1-1 | TRBV28 | - | -
TGTGCCAGCAGCTTAGTTCTAGGCGGGAATCATGAGCAGTTCTTC | CASSLVLGGNHEQFF | TRBJ2-1 | TRBV7-2 | - | -
TGTGCCTGGAGTGCCAGGGGTGAAGAGCAGTACTTC | CAWSARGEEQYF | TRBJ2-7 | TRBV30 | - | -
TGTGCCAGCAAAATGGGACAGGGAGCTAACTATGGCTACACCTTC | CASKMGQGANYGYTF | TRBJ1-2 | TRBV2 | TRBD1 | -
TGTGCCAGCAGTTTATCGTGGGCAGGCGCCAACTATGGCTACACCTTC | CASSLSWAGANYGYTF | TRBJ1-2 | TRBV27 | - | -
TGTGCCAGCAGCAGGAAAGTGGCTAGCGAGTTCTTC | CASSRKVASEFF | TRBJ2-1 | TRBV21-1 | - | -
TGTGCCAGCAGCTCTGGGACAGCCGAACGAGGTGAAAAACTGTTTTTT | CASSSGTAERGEKLFF | TRBJ1-4 | TRBV5-5 | TRBD1 | -
TGCGCCAGCAGCCAGGCCGGGACGATGAGCACTGAAGCTTTCTTT | CASSQAGTMSTEAFF | TRBJ1-1 | TRBV5-1 | - | once
TGTGCCAGCAGTCCTCGACAGGTTTACAATGAGCAGTTCTTC | CASSPRQVYNEQFF | TRBJ2-1 | TRBV2 | - | once
TGTGCCAGCAGTTACTCCCTCCTTAGCGGGCAAGAGACCCAGTACTTC | CASSYSLLSGQETQYF | TRBJ2-5 | TRBV6-5 | TRBD2 | -
TGTGCCAGCAGCTCCGGGACAGGGAGAAACGAGCAGTACTTC | CASSSGTGRNEQYF | TRBJ2-7 | TRBV11-3 | TRBD1 | -
TGTGCCAGCAGATCCCGGGACAGGGGTTGGGAGACCCAGTACTTC | CASRSRDRGWETQYF | TRBJ2-5 | TRBV28 | TRBD1 | -
TGTGCCAGCAGCCCTACTAGCGGGATGAACACCGGGGAGCTGTTTTTT | CASSPTSGMNTGELFF | TRBJ2-2 | TRBV14 | TRBD2 | -
TGCGCCAGCAGCTTGGCCGTGAGGGAGGCTTCACCCCTCCACTTT | CASSLAVREASPLHF | TRBJ1-6 | TRBV5-1 | - | -
TGTGCCAGCAGCCGAGGGACAGGGACCTCCTACGAGCAGTACTTC | CASSRGTGTSYEQYF | TRBJ2-7 | TRBV7-6 | TRBD1 | -
TGTGCCAGTAGTATCCTCGCGGGAACTTCTAGTGAGCAGTTCTTC | CASSILAGTSSEQFF | TRBJ2-1 | TRBV19 | - | -
TGTGCCAGCAGCCCAAGAGGTGGGTCAGGGGCAATCGACGAGCAGTACTTC | CASSPRGGSGAIDEQYF | TRBJ2-7 | TRBV9 | - | -
TGTGCCAGCAGCTTAGGCGGACAGGGTTACAATGAGCAGTTCTTC | CASSLGGQGYNEQFF | TRBJ2-1 | TRBV7-2 | TRBD1 | -
TGTGCCAGCAGCTTAGCGTCGGGGACTAGCTCCTACGAGCAGTACTTC | CASSLASGTSSYEQYF | TRBJ2-7 | TRBV7-2 | TRBD2 | -
TGCAGTGCTAGTCAGGACAGGGGTAACACCGGGGAGCTGTTTTTT | CSASQDRGNTGELFF | TRBJ2-2 | TRBV20-1 | TRBD1 | -
TGTGCCAGCAGCCCGGGGACAGGGGGCGCGTATGGGGCCAACGTCCTGACTTTC | CASSPGTGGAYGANVLTF | TRBJ2-6 | TRBV3-1/TRBV3-2 | TRBD1 | -
TGTGCCAGCATTGGGGGACTAGGGACAGATACGCAGTATTTT | CASIGGLGTDTQYF | TRBJ2-3 | TRBV2 | TRBD2 | -
TGTGCCAGCAGTGACAGCAATCAGCCCCAGCATTTT | CASSDSNQPQHF | TRBJ1-5 | TRBV6-1 | - | -
TGTGCCAGCAGTCGGGGACTAGCGGGGGCCCAAGAGACCCAGTACTTC | CASSRGLAGAQETQYF | TRBJ2-5 | TRBV3-1/TRBV3-2 | TRBD2 | -
TGTGCCAGCACCTTACGACAGGGCTTCACTGAAGCTTTCTTT | CASTLRQGFTEAFF | TRBJ1-1 | TRBV5-6 | TRBD1 | -
TGTGCCAGCAGTTTATGGAAGGGTCTAGGAACGGATCAGCCCCAGCATTTT | CASSLWKGLGTDQPQHF | TRBJ1-5 | TRBV28 | - | -
TGTGCCAGCAGGAGGTTAGCTATGGAGACCCAGTACTTC | CASRRLAMETQYF | TRBJ2-5 | TRBV2 | - | -
TGTGCCACGGGGAGCCGAACAGACACCGGGGAGCTGTTTTTT | CATGSRTDTGELFF | TRBJ2-2 | TRBV6-5 | - | -
TGTGCCTGGAGTCCAACAGCGGGGGCCCTCAGCTACGAGCAGTACTTC | CAWSPTAGALSYEQYF | TRBJ2-7 | TRBV30 | TRBD2 | -
TGTGCCTGGAGTGGGGGATTTAACTATGGCTACACCTTC | CAWSGGFNYGYTF | TRBJ1-2 | TRBV30 | - | -
TGTGCCAGCAGCTTGAACGGGGAGCTGTTTTTT | CASSLNGELFF | TRBJ2-2 | TRBV7-9 | - | -
TGCGCCAGTCGTATTACAGGGGGAAACACCGGGGAGCTGTTTTTT | CASRITGGNTGELFF | TRBJ2-2 | TRBV5-1 | TRBD1 | -
TGTGCCAGCAGCTTAGGCTCCACCTCCTATGGCTACACCTTC | CASSLGSTSYGYTF | TRBJ1-2 | TRBV11-2 | - | few
TGTGCCAGCGGGGATTCAGGGTCTGGGGCCAACGTCCTGACTTTC | CASGDSGSGANVLTF | TRBJ2-6 | TRBV6-6 | - | -
TGTGCCAGCAGCTTGGCCACAGCACCTCGACATGGCTACACCTTC | CASSLATAPRHGYTF | TRBJ1-2 | TRBV5-4 | - | -
TGTGCCAGCCAAGCGGGGGAGACCCAGTACTTC | CASQAGETQYF | TRBJ2-5 | TRBV11-2 | TRBD2 | -
TGTGCCAGCAGTGAGGACAGGGGGGGTGGTGGCTACACCTTC | CASSEDRGGGGYTF | TRBJ1-2 | TRBV25-1 | TRBD1 | -
TGTGCCTGCAGCATGGGAAGCTCCTATAATTCACCCCTCCACTTT | CACSMGSSYNSPLHF | TRBJ1-6 | TRBV2 | - | -
TGCAGCGTTCGAGCGGGGTATAACAATGAGCAGTTCTTC | CSVRAGYNNEQFF | TRBJ2-1 | TRBV29-1 | TRBD2 | -
TGTGCCAGCAGTTTACGACTAGCGGGAGCCGAGCAGTACTTC | CASSLRLAGAEQYF | TRBJ2-7 | TRBV28 | TRBD2 | -
TGTGCCAGTAGTATGAGAGGCAGGGGTGACGAGCAGTACTTC | CASSMRGRGDEQYF | TRBJ2-7 | TRBV19 | - | -
TGTGCCAGCAGCCGGACCATTACCGAGCAGTACTTC | CASSRTITEQYF | TRBJ2-7 | TRBV7-9 | - | -
TGTGCCAGCTCACCAAGTGGGGGCTATGAAAAACTGTTTTTT | CASSPSGGYEKLFF | TRBJ1-4 | TRBV18 | - | -
TGTGCCAGCAGCTTAGGGGGGACAGTTCCAAACAATGAGCAGTTCTTC | CASSLGGTVPNNEQFF | TRBJ2-1 | TRBV7-8 | TRBD1 | -